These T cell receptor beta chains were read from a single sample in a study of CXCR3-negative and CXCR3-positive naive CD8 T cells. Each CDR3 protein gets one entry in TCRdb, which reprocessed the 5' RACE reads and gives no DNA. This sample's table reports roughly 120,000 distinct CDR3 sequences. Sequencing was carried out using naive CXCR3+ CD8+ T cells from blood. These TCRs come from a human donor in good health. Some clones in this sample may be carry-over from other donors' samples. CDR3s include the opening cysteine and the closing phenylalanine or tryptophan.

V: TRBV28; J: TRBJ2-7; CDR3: CASSNPRRSYEQYF
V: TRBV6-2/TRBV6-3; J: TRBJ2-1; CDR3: CASSQQGAGNEQFF
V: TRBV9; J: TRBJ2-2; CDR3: CASSVSSLAGETGELFF
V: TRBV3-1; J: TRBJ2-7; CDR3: CASSQARGVEEQYF
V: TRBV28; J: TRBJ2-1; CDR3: CASSLVTSGGEQFF
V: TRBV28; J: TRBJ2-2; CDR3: CASSLSANLATGELFF
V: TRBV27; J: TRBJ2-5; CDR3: CASSLTTGPQETQYF
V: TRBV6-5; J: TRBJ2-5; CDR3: CASSLAGTETQYF
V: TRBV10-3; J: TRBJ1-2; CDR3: CATNPGPFGQSNYGYTF
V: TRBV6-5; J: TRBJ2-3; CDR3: CASNPHRVVTDTQYF
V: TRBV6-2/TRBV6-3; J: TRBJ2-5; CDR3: CASSYRMGPAGGTQYF
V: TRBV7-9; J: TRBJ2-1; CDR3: CASSREAIEQFF
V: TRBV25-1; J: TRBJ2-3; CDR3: CASSARLAGGSTDTQYF
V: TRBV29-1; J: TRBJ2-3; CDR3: CSVEVERGDTQYF
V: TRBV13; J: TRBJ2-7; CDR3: CASSLGESYEQYF
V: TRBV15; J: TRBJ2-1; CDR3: CATSEPSGPSSYNEQFF
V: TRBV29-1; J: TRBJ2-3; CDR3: CSVGTLTDTQYF
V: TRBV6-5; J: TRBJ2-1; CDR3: CASRPPGSSSYNEQFF
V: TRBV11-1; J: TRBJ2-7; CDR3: CASSHVGPTGLTYEQYF
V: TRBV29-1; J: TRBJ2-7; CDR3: CSVEGGQGLAMGEQYF
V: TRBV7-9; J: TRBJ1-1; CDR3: CASSLGRGLRTEAFF
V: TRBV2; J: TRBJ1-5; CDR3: CASRPGISNQPQHF
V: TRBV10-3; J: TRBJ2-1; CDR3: CATLTGTDNEQFF
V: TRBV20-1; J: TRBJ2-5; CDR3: CSAPPWASGSETQYF
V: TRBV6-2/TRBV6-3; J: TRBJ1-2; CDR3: CASSYSEEEGADGYTF
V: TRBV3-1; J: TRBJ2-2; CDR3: CASSQRTTKLNTGELFF
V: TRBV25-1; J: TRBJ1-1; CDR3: CASRGQGLDTEAFF
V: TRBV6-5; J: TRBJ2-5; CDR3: CASSPDRTQETQYF
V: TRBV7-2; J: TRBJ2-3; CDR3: CASSLVSPGTRGVGTQYF